This T cell receptor beta chain originates from a study of vaccination and CD4 T cells after COVID-19. An Oncomine TCR Beta short-read assay was used to sequence the DNA from cultured CD4+ T cells. TCRdb re-called the PCR reads with MiXCR, one entry per CDR3 protein. Of some 12,000 distinct CDR3 sequences listed, about 46% are singletons. Overall study findings and caveats: The study found median SARS-CoV-2-reactive clonotypes rising from about 20 to 38, not significantly.

Of note for this clonotype: Its antigen is unidentified.

Germline assignment: CDR1 MNHNS and CDR2 SASEGT. CDR3 length: 15 amino acids. Between the trimmed V and J ends, which lost 7 bases and 8 bases, there was a span of 20 bases. The sample's treatment: 10-day PBMC culture with coronavirus spike peptide pools or control peptides (ViraFEST assay). Before TCRs were sequenced, ViraFEST expanded antigen-specific T cells with peptide pools. The clonotype originates from a human donor who had recovered from COVID-19. The source material was CD4+ T cells from blood, cultured in vitro. V gene TRBV6-1 combines with J gene TRBJ1-4; tentatively, D is TRBD1 (5 bases). The CDR3 sequence is CASTSVLSGGEKLFF. Written as DNA, the CDR3 is TGTGCCAGCACGTCGGTCCTCTCCGGGGGAGAAAAACTGTTTTTT.